These T cell receptor beta chains were read from a single sample in a study of CXCR3-negative and CXCR3-positive naive CD8 T cells. No DNA is given; TCRdb re-called the 5' RACE reads and lists each CDR3 protein once. This listing includes approximately 100,000 distinct CDR3 sequences. Sequencing was performed on naive CXCR3+ CD8+ T cells from blood. The receptor set was obtained from a human donor in good health. Some clones in this sample may be carry-over from other donors' samples. CDR3s include the opening cysteine and the closing phenylalanine or tryptophan.

J gene	V gene	CDR3 protein
TRBJ1-5	TRBV30	CAWSVGGYNQPQHF
TRBJ2-5	TRBV25-1	CASSELVSEEETQYF
TRBJ2-2	TRBV11-2	CASSLTDREDTGELFF
TRBJ1-1	TRBV7-9	CASSLERLRNTEAFF
TRBJ2-5	TRBV12-3/TRBV12-4	CASSSPPWGGTQYF
TRBJ1-6	TRBV12-3/TRBV12-4	CASSLNPKGSYNSPLHF
TRBJ2-7	TRBV4-1	CASSQGTAGTSYEQYF
TRBJ2-1	TRBV28	CASSRPPGQGLSSEQFF
TRBJ2-7	TRBV25-1	CASSHPGQINEQYF
TRBJ2-7	TRBV28	CASMGSEPGPETYSYEQYF
TRBJ2-7	TRBV7-3	CASSRGQGTSGRLQRPSYEQYF
TRBJ1-1	TRBV19	CATGGENTEAFF
TRBJ2-4	TRBV29-1	CSVVEAGDEKNIQYF
TRBJ2-7	TRBV20-1	CSARDVGLSYEQYF
TRBJ2-5	TRBV14	CASSQDSLETQYF
TRBJ2-5	TRBV6-6	CASSIRDGGETQYF
TRBJ2-4	TRBV7-2	CASSFVTSVKNIQYF
TRBJ1-2	TRBV7-9	CASSLRTGRGGYTF
TRBJ2-7	TRBV14	CASSQGMRSYEQYF
TRBJ1-1	TRBV11-1	CASSLRTGFGTEAFF
TRBJ2-5	TRBV12-3/TRBV12-4	CASSWSLDQETQYF
TRBJ2-7	TRBV6-2/TRBV6-3	CASSYSKSYEQYF
TRBJ2-7	TRBV12-3/TRBV12-4	CASSLAGVAVEQYF
TRBJ2-5	TRBV28	CASSFRDRARRETQYF
TRBJ2-7	TRBV20-1	CSASEPYEQYF
TRBJ1-3	TRBV5-6	CASSRTGSPNTIYF